A single sample gave rise to the 3 T cell receptor beta chains below, sequenced in a study of blood T cell repertoires in COVID-19. Sequenced by immunoSEQ multiplex PCR; TCRdb stores in-frame clones only, minus some. The sample has about 160,000 clones, more than 85% seen once. The sequenced sample consisted of PBMCs or T cells enriched from blood (not recorded which). These receptors were obtained from a woman aged 50 to 60 who had recovered from COVID-19.

The CDR3: CASSELSADTQYF. CDR3 nucleotides: TGTGCCAGCAGCGAACTTAGCGCGGATACGCAGTATTTT. The rearrangement joins TRBV9 to TRBJ2-3; a weak D match, TRBD2 (5 bases). The V gene's germline CDR1 is SGDLS and CDR2 YYNGEE. Between the trimmed V and J ends, which lost 3 bases and 6 bases, there was a span of 11 bases. This CDR3 is 13 amino acids long.

This clone was observed a few times. The chain is built from TRBV7-9 and TRBJ2-1; 8 positions agree with TRBD1. CDR3 length: 14 residues. V lost 5 bases and J lost 6; bases outside the gene matches: 6. In germline, CDR1 is SEHNR, CDR2 FQNEAQ (reference sequence). The CDR3 region is CASSPGQGGNEQFF. The CDR3 nucleotides read TGTGCCAGCAGCCCCGGACAGGGTGGCAATGAGCAGTTCTTC.

The chain carries TRBV5-1 and TRBJ2-1, with 9 bases identical to TRBD2. The ends lost 6 bases at V and 15 bases at J; junction bases unmatched: 19. Germline V gene data show CDR1 as SGHRS and CDR2 as YFSETQ. This CDR3 has 15 residues. The CDR3 here is CASNLAAGGPREWFF. The CDR3 DNA sequence: TGCGCCAGCAACCTGGCGGCGGGAGGGCCAAGGGAATGGTTCTTC.